This T cell receptor (beta chain) was recorded in a study of human T cells and chemical hapten exposure. About the research overall: Patch tests applied 0.01% DPC to the upper back, read at 6 days. Study-wide results and caveats: Sensitizing with DPC caused no change in TCRs above 1 in 1000 frequency.

This clonotype was seen ten or more times. The antigen is unknown. V lost 4 bases to trimming and J lost 1 base, with 14 bases between them. Germline V lookup: CDR1 SGHTA, CDR2 FQGNSA. This CDR3 contains 16 residues. TCRdb ran MiXCR on the RACE reads and lists one entry per CDR3 protein. The data show 45,000 to 60,000 distinct CDR3 sequences, 9.3% seen once. The time point here: patch test 1, 2 weeks after DPC sensitization. Treatment reported: therapeutic diphenylcyclopropenone sensitization with weekly scalp DPC. The gene calls are TRBV7-2 and TRBJ1-5, with D unclear. The material was whole blood, obtained in connection with sensitization to the hapten diphenylcyclopropenone (DPC). The clonotype comes from a middle-aged woman with alopecia areata. Some clones in this sample may be carry-over from other donors' samples. CDR3 sequence (DNA): TGTGCCAGCAGCTCCAGACCGGGCAACAGCAATCAGCCCCAGCATTTT. Its protein product is CASSSRPGNSNQPQHF.